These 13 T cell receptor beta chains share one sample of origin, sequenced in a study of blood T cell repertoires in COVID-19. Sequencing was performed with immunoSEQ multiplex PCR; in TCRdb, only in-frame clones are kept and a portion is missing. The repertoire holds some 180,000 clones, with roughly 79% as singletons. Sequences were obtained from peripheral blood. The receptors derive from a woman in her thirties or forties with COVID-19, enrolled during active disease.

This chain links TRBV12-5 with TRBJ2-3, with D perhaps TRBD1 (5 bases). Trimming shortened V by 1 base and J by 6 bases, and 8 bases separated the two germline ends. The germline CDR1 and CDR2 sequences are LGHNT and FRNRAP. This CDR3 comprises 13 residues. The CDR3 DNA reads TGTGCTAGTGGTTTGGGCAGGGTTGATACGCAGTATTTT. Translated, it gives CASGLGRVDTQYF.

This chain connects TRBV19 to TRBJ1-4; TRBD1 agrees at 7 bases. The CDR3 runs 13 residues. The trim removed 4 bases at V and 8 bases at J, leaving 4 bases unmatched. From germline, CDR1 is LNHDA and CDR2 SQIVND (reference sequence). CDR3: CASSSDRAEKLFF. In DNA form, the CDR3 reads TGTGCCAGTAGTAGCGACAGGGCCGAAAAACTGTTTTTT.

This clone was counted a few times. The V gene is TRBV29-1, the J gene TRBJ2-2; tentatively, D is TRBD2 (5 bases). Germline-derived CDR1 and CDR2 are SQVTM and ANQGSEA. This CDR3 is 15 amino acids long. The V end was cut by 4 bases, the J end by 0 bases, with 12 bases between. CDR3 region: CSVVVTNANTGELFF. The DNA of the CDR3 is TGCAGCGTTGTGGTGACTAACGCGAACACCGGGGAGCTGTTTTTT.

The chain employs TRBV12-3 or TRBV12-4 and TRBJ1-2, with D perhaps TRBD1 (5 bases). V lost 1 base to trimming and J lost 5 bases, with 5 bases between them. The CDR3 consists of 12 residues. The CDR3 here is CASSLGQYGYTF. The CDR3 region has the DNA TGTGCCAGCAGTTTAGGACAGTATGGCTACACCTTC.

DNA of the CDR3: TGCGCCAGCAGTGAATCAAGACTAGCGGGAGGGCCGATGAGAGAGACCCAGTACTTC. It yields the protein CASSESRLAGGPMRETQYF. The V and J genes are TRBV10-1 and TRBJ2-5, with TRBD2 matching over 14 bases. V lost 3 bases and J lost 4; bases outside the gene matches: 13. The germline V gene encodes CDR1 WNHNN and CDR2 SYGVQD (reference sequence). This CDR3 has 19 amino acids.

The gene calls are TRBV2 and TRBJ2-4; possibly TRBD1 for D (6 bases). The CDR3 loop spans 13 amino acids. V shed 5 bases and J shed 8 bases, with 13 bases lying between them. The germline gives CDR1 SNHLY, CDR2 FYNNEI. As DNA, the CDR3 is TGTGCCAGCAGTCTACAGGGTTTAGACATTCAGTACTTC. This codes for CASSLQGLDIQYF. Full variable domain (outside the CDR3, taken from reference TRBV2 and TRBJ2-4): EPEVTQTPSHQVTQMGQEVILRCVPISNHLYFYWYRQILGQKVEFLVSFYNNEISEKSEIFDDQFSVERPDGSNFTLKIRSTKLEDSAMYFCASSLQGLDIQYFGAGTRLSVL.

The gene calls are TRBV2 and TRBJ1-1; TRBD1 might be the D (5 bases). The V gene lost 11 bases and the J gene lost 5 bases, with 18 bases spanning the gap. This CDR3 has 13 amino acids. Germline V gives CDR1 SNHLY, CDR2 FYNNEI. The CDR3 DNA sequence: TGTGCCCTCAGGCCCAGGGAGGGGACTGAAGCTTTCTTT. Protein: CALRPREGTEAFF.

CDR3 sequence: CAWDRGGNEQFF. The CDR3 bases are TGTGCCTGGGACAGGGGGGGCAATGAGCAGTTCTTC. The chain combines TRBV30 with TRBJ2-1, with TRBD1 matching over 9 bases. CDR1 and CDR2 (germline): GTSNPN, SVGIG (reference sequence). This CDR3 contains 12 residues. Trimming removed 5 bases from V and 6 bases from J; junction bases left unmatched: 2.

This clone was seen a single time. CDR3 DNA: TGTGCCAGCAGTTCTGGCCGGGACATGATGAGAGGCTACACCTTC. Protein sequence: CASSSGRDMMRGYTF. The V gene is TRBV5-4, the J gene TRBJ1-2; perhaps TRBD1 as D (6 bases). V lost 5 bases, J lost 8 bases, and 22 bases lay in between. Per the germline V gene, CDR1 is SGHNT and CDR2 is YYREEE (reference sequence). The CDR3 contains 15 residues.

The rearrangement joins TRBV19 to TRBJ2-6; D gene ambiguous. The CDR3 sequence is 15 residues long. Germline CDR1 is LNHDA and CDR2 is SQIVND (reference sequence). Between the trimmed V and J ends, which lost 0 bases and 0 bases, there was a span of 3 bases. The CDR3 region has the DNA TGTGCCAGTAGTATAGACTTCTCTGGGGCCAACGTCCTGACTTTC. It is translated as CASSIDFSGANVLTF.

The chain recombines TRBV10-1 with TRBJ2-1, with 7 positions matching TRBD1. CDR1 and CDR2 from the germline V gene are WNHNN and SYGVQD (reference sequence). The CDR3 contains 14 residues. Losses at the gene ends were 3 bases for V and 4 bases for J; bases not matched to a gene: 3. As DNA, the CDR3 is TGCGCCAGCAGTGAAGGGGGCTTATACAATGAGCAGTTCTTC. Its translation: CASSEGGLYNEQFF.

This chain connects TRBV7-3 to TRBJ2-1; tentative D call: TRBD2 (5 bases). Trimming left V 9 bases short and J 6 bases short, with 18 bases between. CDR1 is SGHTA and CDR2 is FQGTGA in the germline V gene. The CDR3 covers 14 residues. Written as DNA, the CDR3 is TGTGCCAGTATTAGGACTTCAACGGGCAATGAGCAGTTCTTC. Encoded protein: CASIRTSTGNEQFF.

CDR3 sequence reads: CASTMGGAGQPQHF. The CDR3 coding sequence is TGTGCCAGCACCATGGGGGGGGCTGGGCAGCCCCAGCATTTT. This sequence joins TRBV7-9 and TRBJ1-5; possibly TRBD1 for D (6 bases). V was cut by 7 bases and J by 7 bases, with 17 bases left in between. Germline V gives CDR1 SEHNR, CDR2 FQNEAQ (reference sequence). The CDR3 has 14 residues.